This is a list of T cell receptor beta chains from one sample in a study of shared clonotypes between healthy human individuals. Libraries were prepared by immunoSEQ multiplex PCR; TCRdb keeps only in-frame clonotypes and omits some of them. The profile shows over a million clones, more than 95% of them singletons. Sequencing used naive CD4+ T cells sorted from blood. The receptors were sampled from a man aged 30-40 years in good health. CDR3s include the opening cysteine and the closing phenylalanine or tryptophan. D genes are given only for firm matches. Clone size is shown for a subset of rows, as once, few, many or a class of expanded clone.

v_call: TRBV7-9
d_call: TRBD1
clone_size: -
j_call: TRBJ1-2
cdr3_aa: CASSSWDRSLYGYTF
cdr3_nt: TGTGCCAGCAGCTCCTGGGACAGATCCCTCTATGGCTACACCTTC

v_call: TRBV19
d_call: TRBD2
clone_size: -
j_call: TRBJ2-3
cdr3_aa: CASSIDLSAGVGPDTQYF
cdr3_nt: TGTGCCAGTAGTATAGATCTATCGGCGGGAGTCGGCCCAGATACGCAGTATTTT

v_call: TRBV6-6
d_call: -
clone_size: -
j_call: TRBJ1-5
cdr3_aa: CASSYGRPLEPQHF
cdr3_nt: TGTGCCAGCAGTTACGGTCGCCCTCTGGAGCCCCAGCATTTT

v_call: TRBV18
d_call: -
clone_size: -
j_call: TRBJ1-3
cdr3_aa: CASSPGQASSGNTIYF
cdr3_nt: TGTGCCAGCTCACCCGGGCAGGCGAGCTCTGGAAACACCATATATTTT

v_call: TRBV11-3
d_call: -
clone_size: -
j_call: TRBJ2-1
cdr3_aa: CASSSQGGYNEQFF
cdr3_nt: TGTGCCAGCAGCTCCCAAGGCGGTTACAATGAGCAGTTCTTC

v_call: TRBV18
d_call: -
clone_size: -
j_call: TRBJ1-1
cdr3_aa: CASSPLGVRNTEAFF
cdr3_nt: TGTGCCAGCTCACCACTAGGAGTGCGGAACACTGAAGCTTTCTTT

v_call: TRBV7-2
d_call: TRBD2
clone_size: -
j_call: TRBJ2-1
cdr3_aa: CASSTYSGTTLRRNEQFF
cdr3_nt: TGTGCCAGCAGCACTTATAGCGGGACAACTCTCCGGCGGAATGAGCAGTTCTTC

v_call: TRBV28
d_call: -
clone_size: -
j_call: TRBJ2-3
cdr3_aa: CASTPWPGADTQYF
cdr3_nt: TGTGCCAGCACCCCGTGGCCAGGGGCAGATACGCAGTATTTT

v_call: TRBV18
d_call: -
clone_size: -
j_call: TRBJ2-3
cdr3_aa: CASSPPSGADTQYF
cdr3_nt: TGTGCCAGCTCACCTCCGTCCGGGGCAGATACGCAGTATTTT

v_call: TRBV27
d_call: TRBD1
clone_size: -
j_call: TRBJ1-1
cdr3_aa: CASAKGDRLKTEAFF
cdr3_nt: TGTGCCAGCGCTAAGGGGGACAGGTTAAAGACGGAAGCTTTCTTT

v_call: TRBV7-2
d_call: -
clone_size: once
j_call: TRBJ2-5
cdr3_aa: CASSQGGGFQETQYF
cdr3_nt: TGTGCCAGCAGCCAAGGGGGAGGGTTCCAAGAGACCCAGTACTTC

v_call: TRBV10-3
d_call: -
clone_size: once
j_call: TRBJ2-5
cdr3_aa: CAIGIFGETQYF
cdr3_nt: TGTGCCATCGGGATCTTCGGAGAGACCCAGTACTTC

v_call: TRBV9
d_call: -
clone_size: -
j_call: TRBJ1-3
cdr3_aa: CASSVVPQKTSGNTIYF
cdr3_nt: TGTGCCAGCAGCGTAGTCCCCCAGAAAACCTCTGGAAACACCATATATTTT

v_call: TRBV2
d_call: -
clone_size: -
j_call: TRBJ1-2
cdr3_aa: CASSARAANYGYTF
cdr3_nt: TGTGCCAGCAGTGCGAGGGCAGCTAACTATGGCTACACCTTC

v_call: TRBV7-2
d_call: -
clone_size: few
j_call: TRBJ2-7
cdr3_aa: CASSPRLAVGYEQYF
cdr3_nt: TGTGCCAGCAGCCCTAGATTAGCGGTGGGATACGAGCAGTACTTC

v_call: TRBV7-2
d_call: -
clone_size: -
j_call: TRBJ1-1
cdr3_aa: CASSLDRVDSAFF
cdr3_nt: TGTGCCAGCAGCTTAGACAGGGTTGATTCGGCTTTCTTT

v_call: TRBV6-1
d_call: -
clone_size: few
j_call: TRBJ1-1
cdr3_aa: CASKRGLTEAFF
cdr3_nt: TGTGCCAGCAAACGGGGACTCACTGAAGCTTTCTTT

v_call: TRBV28
d_call: -
clone_size: -
j_call: TRBJ1-4
cdr3_aa: CASSPLRGRGLVEKLFF
cdr3_nt: TGTGCCAGCAGTCCCCTCCGCGGGCGCGGGTTAGTTGAAAAACTGTTTTTT

v_call: TRBV5-1
d_call: TRBD1
clone_size: -
j_call: TRBJ2-5
cdr3_aa: CASSYPGQGVETQYF
cdr3_nt: TGCGCCAGCAGTTACCCGGGACAGGGGGTCGAGACCCAGTACTTC

v_call: TRBV18
d_call: -
clone_size: -
j_call: TRBJ1-4
cdr3_aa: CASSPTTGLDEKLFF
cdr3_nt: TGTGCCAGCTCACCGACGACAGGCCTCGATGAAAAACTGTTTTTT

v_call: TRBV11-2
d_call: TRBD1
clone_size: -
j_call: TRBJ2-7
cdr3_aa: CASGVPGGPPSYEQYF
cdr3_nt: TGTGCCAGCGGCGTTCCAGGGGGACCACCCTCCTACGAGCAGTACTTC

v_call: TRBV11-2
d_call: TRBD2
clone_size: -
j_call: TRBJ2-3
cdr3_aa: CASSSYGRPTDTQYF
cdr3_nt: TGTGCCAGCAGCTCCTACGGGAGGCCCACAGATACGCAGTATTTT

v_call: TRBV9
d_call: TRBD1
clone_size: -
j_call: TRBJ1-2
cdr3_aa: CASSVLTGGLVVSGYTF
cdr3_nt: TGTGCCAGCAGCGTTCTTACAGGGGGATTGGTGGTCTCTGGCTACACCTTC

v_call: TRBV30
d_call: TRBD1
clone_size: -
j_call: TRBJ1-4
cdr3_aa: CAWSVRGREKLFF
cdr3_nt: TGTGCCTGGAGTGTAAGGGGGCGTGAAAAACTGTTTTTT

v_call: TRBV5-6
d_call: -
clone_size: -
j_call: TRBJ2-7
cdr3_aa: CASSIGRTTYEQYF
cdr3_nt: TGTGCCAGCAGCATTGGACGGACCACCTACGAGCAGTACTTC

v_call: TRBV18
d_call: -
clone_size: -
j_call: TRBJ1-3
cdr3_aa: CASSSLSRAARGNTIYF
cdr3_nt: TGTGCCAGCTCATCCCTATCGAGGGCGGCTCGAGGAAACACCATATATTTT

v_call: TRBV5-8
d_call: TRBD1
clone_size: -
j_call: TRBJ2-3
cdr3_aa: CASSLVPRDSPTDTQYF
cdr3_nt: TGTGCCAGCAGCTTGGTACCCCGGGACAGCCCCACAGATACGCAGTATTTT

v_call: TRBV5-1
d_call: TRBD1
clone_size: -
j_call: TRBJ2-3
cdr3_aa: CASSLRDRGQDTQYF
cdr3_nt: TGCGCCAGCAGCTTGAGGGACAGGGGGCAAGATACGCAGTATTTT

v_call: TRBV7-2
d_call: TRBD2
clone_size: -
j_call: TRBJ2-1
cdr3_aa: CASSLGGRAIILFF
cdr3_nt: TGTGCCAGCAGCTTAGGAGGGAGGGCTATTATTCTGTTCTTC

v_call: TRBV7-7
d_call: -
clone_size: -
j_call: TRBJ2-7
cdr3_aa: CASSSSLGEQYF
cdr3_nt: TGTGCCAGCAGCTCCTCATTGGGCGAGCAGTACTTC

v_call: TRBV10-3
d_call: -
clone_size: -
j_call: TRBJ2-5
cdr3_aa: CAISTGTKETQYF
cdr3_nt: TGTGCCATCAGCACCGGGACAAAAGAGACCCAGTACTTC

v_call: TRBV18
d_call: -
clone_size: -
j_call: TRBJ2-2
cdr3_aa: CASSPLLGGRTGELFF
cdr3_nt: TGTGCCAGCTCACCCCTTCTTGGCGGGCGAACCGGGGAGCTGTTTTTT

v_call: TRBV30
d_call: TRBD2
clone_size: -
j_call: TRBJ2-2
cdr3_aa: CAWSVLSIGLAGRYTGELFF
cdr3_nt: TGTGCCTGGAGTGTACTGTCTATAGGGCTAGCGGGACGATACACCGGGGAGCTGTTTTTT

v_call: TRBV30
d_call: TRBD1
clone_size: once
j_call: TRBJ1-1
cdr3_aa: CAWSVPPFDRANTEAFF
cdr3_nt: TGTGCCTGGAGTGTACCCCCCTTCGACAGGGCGAACACTGAAGCTTTCTTT

v_call: TRBV11-2
d_call: TRBD2
clone_size: -
j_call: TRBJ2-1
cdr3_aa: CASLPGIRTSGNNEQFF
cdr3_nt: TGTGCCAGCCTCCCCGGGATACGGACTAGCGGCAACAATGAGCAGTTCTTC

v_call: TRBV6-5
d_call: -
clone_size: -
j_call: TRBJ1-2
cdr3_aa: CASSYSSGVGGYTF
cdr3_nt: TGTGCCAGCAGTTACAGTTCAGGGGTCGGCGGCTACACCTTC

v_call: TRBV9
d_call: -
clone_size: few
j_call: TRBJ1-1
cdr3_aa: CASSVAPNTEAFF
cdr3_nt: TGTGCCAGCAGCGTGGCTCCGAACACTGAAGCTTTCTTT

v_call: TRBV6-1
d_call: TRBD2
clone_size: -
j_call: TRBJ2-1
cdr3_aa: CASSQSGNSYNEQFF
cdr3_nt: TGTGCCAGCAGCCAAAGCGGGAACTCCTACAATGAGCAGTTCTTC

v_call: TRBV5-8
d_call: TRBD2
clone_size: -
j_call: TRBJ2-7
cdr3_aa: CASSSQPLAGVSYEQYF
cdr3_nt: TGTGCCAGCAGCTCTCAGCCCCTAGCGGGCGTATCCTACGAGCAGTACTTC

v_call: TRBV7-9
d_call: -
clone_size: -
j_call: TRBJ2-7
cdr3_aa: CASSFEYGQYF
cdr3_nt: TGTGCCAGCAGCTTCGAGTACGGGCAGTACTTC

v_call: TRBV10-1
d_call: -
clone_size: -
j_call: TRBJ2-7
cdr3_aa: CASGTGGGYEQYF
cdr3_nt: TGCGCCAGCGGTACAGGGGGGGGGTACGAGCAGTACTTC

v_call: TRBV19
d_call: -
clone_size: -
j_call: TRBJ1-5
cdr3_aa: CASSIPGYNQPQHF
cdr3_nt: TGTGCCAGTAGTATACCGGGGTATAATCAGCCCCAGCATTTT

v_call: TRBV29-1
d_call: -
clone_size: once
j_call: TRBJ1-2
cdr3_aa: CSVEARDYYYGYTF
cdr3_nt: TGCAGCGTTGAAGCGAGGGACTACTACTATGGCTACACCTTC

v_call: TRBV5-1
d_call: -
clone_size: -
j_call: TRBJ2-5
cdr3_aa: CASRRSQAETQYF
cdr3_nt: TGCGCCAGCAGGCGCTCCCAAGCCGAGACCCAGTACTTC

v_call: TRBV11-2
d_call: TRBD2
clone_size: -
j_call: TRBJ2-3
cdr3_aa: CASSLERLAGTDTQYF
cdr3_nt: TGTGCCAGCAGCTTAGAACGACTAGCGGGAACAGATACGCAGTATTTT

v_call: TRBV30
d_call: TRBD2
clone_size: -
j_call: TRBJ2-1
cdr3_aa: CAWSVRVAGGPKFF
cdr3_nt: TGTGCCTGGAGTGTACGAGTGGCGGGAGGGCCAAAGTTCTTC

v_call: TRBV6-6
d_call: TRBD1
clone_size: -
j_call: TRBJ2-1
cdr3_aa: CASSYSTGQGVNEQFF
cdr3_nt: TGTGCCAGCAGTTACTCGACGGGACAGGGGGTTAATGAGCAGTTCTTC

v_call: TRBV7-8
d_call: TRBD1
clone_size: -
j_call: TRBJ2-7
cdr3_aa: CASSLAKGGAYEQYF
cdr3_nt: TGTGCCAGCAGCTTAGCTAAAGGGGGCGCCTACGAGCAGTACTTC

v_call: TRBV6-5
d_call: TRBD2
clone_size: -
j_call: TRBJ2-3
cdr3_aa: CASSYSTLRGDTQYF
cdr3_nt: TGTGCCAGCAGTTACTCGACTTTGCGGGGGGATACGCAGTATTTT

v_call: TRBV18
d_call: -
clone_size: -
j_call: TRBJ2-7
cdr3_aa: CASSLKQGDEQYF
cdr3_nt: TGTGCCAGCTCGCTAAAACAGGGCGACGAGCAGTACTTC

v_call: TRBV28
d_call: -
clone_size: -
j_call: TRBJ1-2
cdr3_aa: CASSLRAPNYGYTF
cdr3_nt: TGTGCCAGCAGTTTACGAGCCCCTAACTATGGCTACACCTTC

v_call: TRBV19
d_call: -
clone_size: -
j_call: TRBJ1-2
cdr3_aa: CASSISGGYGYTF
cdr3_nt: TGTGCCAGTAGTATATCCGGGGGATACGGCTACACCTTC

v_call: TRBV7-2
d_call: -
clone_size: -
j_call: TRBJ2-3
cdr3_aa: CASRKIGRSSTDTQYF
cdr3_nt: TGTGCCAGCAGGAAGATTGGACGGTCTAGCACAGATACGCAGTATTTT

v_call: TRBV29-1
d_call: -
clone_size: -
j_call: TRBJ1-2
cdr3_aa: CSVVSSGSYGYTF
cdr3_nt: TGCAGCGTTGTTTCGTCCGGGAGCTATGGCTACACCTTC

v_call: TRBV5-4
d_call: -
clone_size: -
j_call: TRBJ2-7
cdr3_aa: CASSERLSDYEQYF
cdr3_nt: TGTGCCAGCAGCGAGCGCCTCTCAGATTACGAGCAGTACTTC

v_call: TRBV2
d_call: -
clone_size: -
j_call: TRBJ2-5
cdr3_aa: CASSEGGSQGETQYF
cdr3_nt: TGTGCCAGCAGTGAAGGAGGGAGCCAAGGAGAGACCCAGTACTTC